A selection of T cell receptor beta chains follows, all from one sample in a study of human T cells and chemical hapten exposure. TCRdb reprocessed the RACE reads with MiXCR, giving one entry per CDR3 protein. The sample lists some 120,000 distinct CDR3 sequences, around 10% occurring once. The material was whole blood, obtained in connection with sensitization to the hapten diphenylcyclopropenone (DPC). All receptors come from a woman between 45 and 60 years old with alopecia areata. Some clones in this sample may be carry-over from other donors' samples. Each CDR3 is given with its conserved first and last residue.

v_call: TRBV6-1
cdr3_aa: CASTAISLGANEQFF

v_call: TRBV4-3
cdr3_aa: CASSLSGTATQETQYF

v_call: TRBV2
cdr3_aa: CASMGAGQGEQFF

v_call: TRBV2
cdr3_aa: CASSFHKGETQYF

v_call: TRBV18
cdr3_aa: CASSPPGTGIGYEQYF

v_call: TRBV6-1
cdr3_aa: CASRRIAGGNTGELFF

v_call: TRBV28
cdr3_aa: CASMGGFSYEQYF

v_call: TRBV10-3
cdr3_aa: CAISESKIGQGSGNTIYF

v_call: TRBV3-1
cdr3_aa: CASSQRHSGANVLTF

v_call: TRBV12-5
cdr3_aa: CASGLWPETEAFF

v_call: TRBV5-1
cdr3_aa: CASSLGMRTNEKLFF

v_call: TRBV12-3/TRBV12-4
cdr3_aa: CASSFQGAGTEAFF

v_call: TRBV2
cdr3_aa: CASSEVRGPAKSPF

v_call: TRBV4-1
cdr3_aa: CASSQVPTGTLTVF

v_call: TRBV7-2
cdr3_aa: CASSLELRGKLFF

v_call: TRBV5-1
cdr3_aa: CASSLDGQTYEQYF

v_call: TRBV29-1
cdr3_aa: CSVDQGAGGYTF

v_call: TRBV4-2
cdr3_aa: CASSQAFGTGLDQPQHF

v_call: TRBV20-1
cdr3_aa: CSAMREITYEQYF

v_call: TRBV6-5
cdr3_aa: CASRPSVTSTDTQYF

v_call: TRBV28
cdr3_aa: CASSSPSGSQWVLGQYF

v_call: TRBV10-2
cdr3_aa: CASRTGQDNEKLFF

v_call: TRBV6-5
cdr3_aa: CASSYVRNTGELFF